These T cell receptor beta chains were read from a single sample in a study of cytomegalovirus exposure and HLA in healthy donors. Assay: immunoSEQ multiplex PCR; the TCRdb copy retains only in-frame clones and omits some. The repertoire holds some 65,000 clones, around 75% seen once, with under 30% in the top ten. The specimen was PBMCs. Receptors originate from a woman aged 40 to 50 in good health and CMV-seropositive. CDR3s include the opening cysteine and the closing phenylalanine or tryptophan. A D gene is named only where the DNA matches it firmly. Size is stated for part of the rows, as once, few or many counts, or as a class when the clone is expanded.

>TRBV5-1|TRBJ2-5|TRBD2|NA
TGCGCCAGCAGCTCGAGACTAGCGGGGGACCAAGAGACCCAGTACTTC
CASSSRLAGDQETQYF
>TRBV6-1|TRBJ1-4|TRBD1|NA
TGTGCCAGCGGGCAGGGGGCGGGGGAAAAACTGTTTTTT
CASGQGAGEKLFF
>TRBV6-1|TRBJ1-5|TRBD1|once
TGTGCCAGCAGTCCCCAGGGGGCGCGGAATCAGCCCCAGCATTTT
CASSPQGARNQPQHF
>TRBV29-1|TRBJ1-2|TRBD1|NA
TGCAGCGTTCCGGAGGGGGCCAACTATGGCTACACCTTC
CSVPEGANYGYTF
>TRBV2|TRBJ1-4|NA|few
TGTGCCAGCAGTTACCAGAACAGGGCAACTAATGAAAAACTGTTTTTT
CASSYQNRATNEKLFF
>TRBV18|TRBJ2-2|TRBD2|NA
TGTGCCAGCTCACCCAGGACGGGGGGTACTACCGGGGAGCTGTTTTTT
CASSPRTGGTTGELFF
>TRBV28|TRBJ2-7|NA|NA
TGTGCCAGCAGACAGGGTACCCACGAGCAGTACTTC
CASRQGTHEQYF
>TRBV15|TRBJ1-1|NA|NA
TGTGCCACCAGCCGGGGGATGAACACTGAAGCTTTCTTT
CATSRGMNTEAFF
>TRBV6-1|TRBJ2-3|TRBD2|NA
TGTGCCAGCGGGTTTGCGGGGGACACAGATACGCAGTATTTT
CASGFAGDTDTQYF
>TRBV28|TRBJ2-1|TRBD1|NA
TGTGCCAGCAGCCGAACCGGGACAGGGGGCAATGAGCAGTTCTTC
CASSRTGTGGNEQFF
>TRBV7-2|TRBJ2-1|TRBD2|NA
TGTGCCAGCAGCTTAGCTAGCGGGGGGGCCGGGGAGCAGTTCTTC
CASSLASGGAGEQFF
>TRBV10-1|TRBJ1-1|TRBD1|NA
TGCGCCAGCAGTGAGAGGACAGGGGCCAACACTGAAGCTTTCTTT
CASSERTGANTEAFF
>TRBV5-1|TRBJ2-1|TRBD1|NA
TGCGCCAGCAGGACCGGGACAGGGAATGAGCAGTTCTTC
CASRTGTGNEQFF
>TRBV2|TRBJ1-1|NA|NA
TGTGCCAGCAGTTACAGACCAAACACTGAAGCTTTCTTT
CASSYRPNTEAFF